A single sample is the source of the 16 T cell receptor beta chains below, sequenced in a study of molecular identifiers for immune sequencing clone quantification. Each CDR3 protein is one row after TCRdb ran MiXCR on the PCR reads. The table records 400,000 to 600,000 distinct CDR3 sequences, about a fifth of them present only once. Sequencing was carried out using naive CD8+ T cells from blood, with Jurkat cell RNA spiked in. The subset was: FACS-sorted CD8+CD4-CCR7+CD45RA+ naive T cells. These receptors were collected from a human donor in good health. Some libraries in this study had Jurkat cell RNA spiked in.

The chain joins TRBV6-2 or TRBV6-3 to TRBJ1-1; possible D gene TRBD1, 5 bases. Trimming removed 4 bases at V and 0 bases at J, with 15 bases between. The V gene's germline CDR1 is MNHEY and CDR2 SVGEGT. The CDR3 consists of 16 residues. The chain's CDR3 is CASSSLQVTMNTEAFF. The CDR3 DNA sequence: TGTGCCAGCAGTTCCTTACAGGTAACAATGAACACTGAAGCTTTCTTT.

This clonotype turned up a few times. The rearrangement links TRBV7-9 to TRBJ1-1; no reliable D call. Germline V gives CDR1 SEHNR, CDR2 FQNEAQ (reference sequence). This CDR3 spans 19 amino acids. The V and J ends lost 5 bases and 0 bases respectively, with 25 bases between them. CDR3 sequence: CASSPINYGVEAMNTEAFF. In DNA form, the CDR3 reads TGTGCCAGCAGCCCCATAAACTACGGGGTAGAGGCGATGAACACTGAAGCTTTCTTT. Full variable domain (remainder filled in from reference TRBV7-9 and TRBJ1-1): DTGVSQNPRHKITKRGQNVTFRCDPISEHNRLYWYRQTLGQGPEFLTYFQNEAQLEKSRLLSDRFSAERPKGSFSTLEIQRTEQGDSAMYLCASSPINYGVEAMNTEAFFGQGTRLTVV.

This clonotype came up many times. The chain employs TRBV12-3 or TRBV12-4 and TRBJ1-1; D unclear. This CDR3 has 12 amino acids. V lost 5 bases and J lost 7, with 11 bases in between. The CDR3 sequence: CASSLGYDEAFF. In DNA, the CDR3 is TGTGCCAGCAGTCTCGGGTACGATGAAGCTTTCTTT.

In this sample, this clonotype turned up a few times. This sequence joins TRBV12-3 or TRBV12-4 and TRBJ2-1; D is uncertain. The CDR3 spans 13 residues. V was clipped by 1 base and J by 4 bases, with 5 bases between them. The CDR3 sequence is CASSLVVYNEQFF. For the CDR3, the DNA is TGTGCCAGCAGTTTAGTAGTTTACAATGAGCAGTTCTTC.

The V and J genes are TRBV25-1 and TRBJ2-7; unclear D gene. Between the trimmed V and J ends, which lost 6 bases and 3 bases, there was a span of 12 bases. The CDR3 is 13 residues long. From germline, CDR1 is MGHDK and CDR2 SYGVNS. CDR3 residues: CASRALIGYEQYF. CDR3 nucleotides: TGTGCCAGCAGAGCCCTTATTGGCTACGAGCAGTACTTC.

This clonotype occurred many times. V is TRBV28 and J is TRBJ2-3; TRBD1 is a possible D gene (6 bases). The ends were cut back, 3 bases at V and 0 bases at J, with 10 bases in the middle. Germline assignment: CDR1 MDHEN and CDR2 SYDVKM. The CDR3 contains 15 residues. DNA of the CDR3: TGTGCCAGCAGTTTGGGGGACACTAGCACAGATACGCAGTATTTT. Its protein is CASSLGDTSTDTQYF. Full variable domain (remainder filled in from reference TRBV28 and TRBJ2-3): DVKVTQSSRYLVKRTGEKVFLECVQDMDHENMFWYRQDPGLGLRLIYFSYDVKMKEKGDIPEGYSVSREKKERFSLILESASTNQTSMYLCASSLGDTSTDTQYFGPGTRLTVL.

This clonotype has more than one count but fewer than ten. This chain links TRBV5-5 with TRBJ1-1; D is perhaps TRBD1 (6 bases). V was cut by 4 bases and J by 7 bases, with 17 bases left in between. In germline, CDR1 is SGHKS, CDR2 YYEKEE (reference sequence). CDR3 length: 14 residues. The chain's CDR3 is CASSARTQGGEAFF. Written as DNA, the CDR3 is TGTGCCAGCAGCGCCAGGACACAGGGAGGTGAAGCTTTCTTT.

Written as DNA, the CDR3 is TGTGCCAGCAGCCCATTTCTAGCGGAGGGTAATGAGCAGTTCTTC. It yields the protein CASSPFLAEGNEQFF. This rearrangement joins TRBV3-1 to TRBJ2-1; TRBD2 agrees at 7 bases. Germline V CDR1 and CDR2: LGHDT, YNNKEL (reference sequence). V lost 4 bases and J lost 7; bases outside the gene matches: 10. This CDR3 is 15 amino acids long.

The genes are TRBV7-9 and TRBJ2-3; weak D call: TRBD2 (6 bases). V was shortened by 1 base and J by 1 base, with 21 bases between the two germline ends. The CDR3 spans 19 residues. CDR1 and CDR2 (germline): SEHNR, FQNEAQ (reference sequence). In DNA form, the CDR3 reads TGTGCCAGCAGCTTAGTCGGGTTAGCGGAAGGGCCTGGCACAGATACGCAGTATTTT. It encodes CASSLVGLAEGPGTDTQYF.

This clonotype came up many times. The gene calls are TRBV9 and TRBJ2-2, with TRBD1 as a possible D gene (5 bases). The CDR3 sequence is 15 residues long. V gave up 0 bases and J gave up 7 bases, with 13 bases separating them. Germline assignment: CDR1 SGDLS and CDR2 YYNGEE. The CDR3: CASSVEAGLVGELFF. DNA of the CDR3: TGTGCCAGCAGCGTAGAAGCAGGGCTAGTCGGGGAGCTGTTTTTT.

In its sample, this clonotype was seen many times. This rearrangement joins TRBV7-9 to TRBJ2-5; no clear D. V lost 3 bases and J 5 bases, leaving 10 bases between the germline ends. This CDR3 has 13 residues. The germline V gene has CDR1 SEHNR and CDR2 FQNEAQ (reference sequence). The DNA of the CDR3 is TGTGCCAGCAGCTTTGGACCTTTGGAGACCCAGTACTTC. The encoded protein is CASSFGPLETQYF.

This clonotype was seen only a few times. The chain is built from TRBV9 and TRBJ2-3; unclear D gene. The V end lost 0 bases, the J end lost 0 bases, and 8 bases lay between the germline ends. This CDR3 has 15 residues. CDR1 and CDR2 from the germline V gene are SGDLS and YYNGEE. The CDR3 sequence is CASSVEPQSTDTQYF. The CDR3 region has the DNA TGTGCCAGCAGCGTAGAGCCCCAAAGCACAGATACGCAGTATTTT.

This clonotype was found many times. The chain couples TRBV23-1 to TRBJ2-3; 11 nucleotides match TRBD2. TRBV23-1 is an open reading frame, and its role is uncertain. V shed 0 bases, J shed 6 bases, and the junction held 11 bases outside the gene matches. This CDR3 spans 18 amino acids. In DNA form, the CDR3 reads TGCGCCAGCAGTCAATCGAATGGGCTAGCGGGGGGTTGTGATACGCAGTATTTT. Protein sequence: CASSQSNGLAGGCDTQYF.

This clonotype was detected only a few times. The rearrangement uses TRBV2 and TRBJ2-5, with D perhaps assigned TRBD1 or TRBD2 (5 bases each). V was clipped by 8 bases and J by 2 bases, with 12 bases between them. The CDR3 has 13 residues. CDR1 and CDR2 from the germline V gene are SNHLY and FYNNEI. CDR3 bases: TGTGCCAGCGCCCGGTGGGGGCAAGAGACCCAGTACTTC. Translating gives CASARWGQETQYF.

This chain joins TRBV6-1 and TRBJ2-2; weak D call: TRBD1 (6 bases). Trimming cost V 3 bases and J 1 base, with 15 bases left between them. The CDR3 contains 17 residues. Germline CDR1 reads MNHNS; CDR2 reads SASEGT. The CDR3 region has the DNA TGTGCCAGCAGTGATATCTTGGGGACAAGGAACACCGGGGAGCTGTTTTTT. It translates to CASSDILGTRNTGELFF.

About this clonotype itself: This could be a read error, since a much larger clone is one nucleotide away. The V gene is TRBV9, the J gene TRBJ2-7; D call uncertain. Germline CDR1 and CDR2: SGDLS and YYNGEE. Trimming shortened V by 0 bases and J by 3 bases, and 7 bases separated the two germline ends. The CDR3 is 13 residues long. The DNA for the CDR3 is TGTGCCAGCAGCGTAGGGCCAAACTACGAGCAGTACTTC. Amino acids: CASSVGPNYEQYF. The entire variable domain, with the rest obtained from reference TRBV9 and TRBJ2-7, is as follows: DSGVTQTPKHLITATGQRVTLRCSPRSGDLSVYWYQQSLDQGLQFLIQYYNGEERAKGNILERFSAQQFPDLHSELNLSSLELGDSALYFCASSVGPNYEQYFGPGTRLTVT.